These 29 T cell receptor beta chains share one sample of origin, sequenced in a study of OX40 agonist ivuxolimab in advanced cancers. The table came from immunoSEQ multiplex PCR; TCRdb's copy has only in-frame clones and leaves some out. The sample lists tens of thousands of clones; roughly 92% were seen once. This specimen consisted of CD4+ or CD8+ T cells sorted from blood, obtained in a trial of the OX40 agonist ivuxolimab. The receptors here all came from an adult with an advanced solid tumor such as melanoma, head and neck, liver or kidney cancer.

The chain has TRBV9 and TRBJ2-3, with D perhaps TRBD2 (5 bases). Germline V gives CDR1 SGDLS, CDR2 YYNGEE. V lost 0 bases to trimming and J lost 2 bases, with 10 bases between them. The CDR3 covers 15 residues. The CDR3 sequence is CASSVAGRDTDTQYF. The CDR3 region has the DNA TGTGCCAGCAGCGTAGCGGGGAGAGACACAGATACGCAGTATTTT.

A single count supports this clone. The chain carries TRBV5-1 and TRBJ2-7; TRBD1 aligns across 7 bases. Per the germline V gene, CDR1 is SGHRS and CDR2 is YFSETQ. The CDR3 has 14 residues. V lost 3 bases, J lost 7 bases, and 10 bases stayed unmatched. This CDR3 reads CASSWAQSQGEQYF. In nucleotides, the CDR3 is TGCGCCAGCAGCTGGGCCCAATCACAGGGGGAGCAGTACTTC.

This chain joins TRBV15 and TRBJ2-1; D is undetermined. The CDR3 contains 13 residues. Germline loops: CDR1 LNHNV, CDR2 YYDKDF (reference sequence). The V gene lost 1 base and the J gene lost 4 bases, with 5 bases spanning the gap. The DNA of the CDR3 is TGTGCCACCAGCAGAGTGGGGTACAATGAGCAGTTCTTC. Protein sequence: CATSRVGYNEQFF.

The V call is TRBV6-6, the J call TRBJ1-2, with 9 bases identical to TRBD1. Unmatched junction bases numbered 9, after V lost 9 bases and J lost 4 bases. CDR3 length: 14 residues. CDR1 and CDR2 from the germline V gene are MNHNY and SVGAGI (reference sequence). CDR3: CASRGGQGSYGYTF. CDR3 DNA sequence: TGTGCCAGTCGGGGGGGACAGGGAAGCTATGGCTACACCTTC.

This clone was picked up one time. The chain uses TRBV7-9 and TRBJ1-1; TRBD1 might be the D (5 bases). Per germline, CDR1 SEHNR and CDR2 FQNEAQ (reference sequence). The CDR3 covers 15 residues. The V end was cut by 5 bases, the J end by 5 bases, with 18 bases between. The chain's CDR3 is CASSPPGGGGTEAFF. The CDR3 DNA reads TGTGCCAGCAGCCCCCCGGGTGGGGGAGGTACTGAAGCTTTCTTT.

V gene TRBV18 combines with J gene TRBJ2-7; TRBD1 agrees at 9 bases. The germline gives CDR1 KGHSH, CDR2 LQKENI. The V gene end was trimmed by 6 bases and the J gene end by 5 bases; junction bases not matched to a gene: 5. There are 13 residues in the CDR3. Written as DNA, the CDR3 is TGTGCCAGCTCCGGGACAGGGTCCCACGAGCAGTACTTC. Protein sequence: CASSGTGSHEQYF. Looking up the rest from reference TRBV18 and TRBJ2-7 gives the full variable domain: NAGVMQNPRHLVRRRGQEARLRCSPMKGHSHVYWYRQLPEEGLKFMVYLQKENIIDESGMPKERFSAEFPKEGPSILRIQQVVRGDSAAYFCASSGTGSHEQYFGPGTRLTVT.

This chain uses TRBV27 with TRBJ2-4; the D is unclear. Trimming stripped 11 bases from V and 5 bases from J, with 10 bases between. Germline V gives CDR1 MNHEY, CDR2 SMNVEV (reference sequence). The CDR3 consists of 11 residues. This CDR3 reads CAPPAENIQYF. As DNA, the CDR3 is TGTGCCCCCCCGGCCGAAAACATTCAGTACTTC.

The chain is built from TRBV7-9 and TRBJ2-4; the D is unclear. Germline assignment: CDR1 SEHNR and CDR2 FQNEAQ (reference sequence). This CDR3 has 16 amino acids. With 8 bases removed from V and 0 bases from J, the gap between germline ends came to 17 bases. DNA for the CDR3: TGTGCCAGCGCCTTGCTAAGGCTAGGAGCCAAAAACATTCAGTACTTC. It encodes CASALLRLGAKNIQYF.

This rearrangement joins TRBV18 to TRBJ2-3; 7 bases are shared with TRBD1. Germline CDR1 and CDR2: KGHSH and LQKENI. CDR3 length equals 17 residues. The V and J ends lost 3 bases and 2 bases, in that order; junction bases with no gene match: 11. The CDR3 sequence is CASSPAPGQEDTDTQYF. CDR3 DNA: TGTGCCAGCTCACCTGCCCCTGGACAGGAAGACACAGATACGCAGTATTTT.

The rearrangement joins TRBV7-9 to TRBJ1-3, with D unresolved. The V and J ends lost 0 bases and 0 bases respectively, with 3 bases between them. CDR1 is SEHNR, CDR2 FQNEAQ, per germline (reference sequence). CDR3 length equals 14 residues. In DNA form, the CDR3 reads TGTGCCAGCAGCTTAGCGGCCTCTGGAAACACCATATATTTT. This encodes CASSLAASGNTIYF.

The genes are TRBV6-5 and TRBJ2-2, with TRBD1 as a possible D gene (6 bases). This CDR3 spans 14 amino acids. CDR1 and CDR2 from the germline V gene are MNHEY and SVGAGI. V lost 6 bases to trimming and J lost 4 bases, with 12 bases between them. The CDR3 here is CASSRDTFTGELFF. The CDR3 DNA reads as TGTGCCAGCAGCCGGGACACATTCACCGGGGAGCTGTTTTTT.

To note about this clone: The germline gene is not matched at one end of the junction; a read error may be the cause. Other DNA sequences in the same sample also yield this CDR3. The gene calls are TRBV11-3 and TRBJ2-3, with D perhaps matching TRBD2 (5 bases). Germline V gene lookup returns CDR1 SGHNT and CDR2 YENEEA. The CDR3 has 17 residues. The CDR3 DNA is TGTGCCAGTAGCTGGAGCCGGACTGTCTCTAGCACAGATACGCAGTATTTT. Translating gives CASSWSRTVSSTDTQYF.

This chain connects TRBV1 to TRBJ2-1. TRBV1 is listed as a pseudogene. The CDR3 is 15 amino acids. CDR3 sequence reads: CTSIVDALGDNEQFF. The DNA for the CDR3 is TGCACCAGCATCGTTGATGCCCTGGGGGACAATGAGCAGTTCTTC.

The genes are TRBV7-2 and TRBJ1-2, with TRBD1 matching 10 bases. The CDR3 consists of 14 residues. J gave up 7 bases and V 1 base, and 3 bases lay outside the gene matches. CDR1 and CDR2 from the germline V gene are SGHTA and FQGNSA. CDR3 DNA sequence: TGTGCCAGCAGCTTAGGACAGGGGGCGGGTGGCTACACCTTC. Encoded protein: CASSLGQGAGGYTF.

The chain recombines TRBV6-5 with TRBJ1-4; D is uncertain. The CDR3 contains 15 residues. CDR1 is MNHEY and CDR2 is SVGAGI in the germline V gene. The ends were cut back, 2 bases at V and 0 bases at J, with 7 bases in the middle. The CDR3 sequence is CASSYSGATNEKLFF. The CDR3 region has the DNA TGTGCCAGCAGTTACAGCGGGGCAACTAATGAAAAACTGTTTTTT.

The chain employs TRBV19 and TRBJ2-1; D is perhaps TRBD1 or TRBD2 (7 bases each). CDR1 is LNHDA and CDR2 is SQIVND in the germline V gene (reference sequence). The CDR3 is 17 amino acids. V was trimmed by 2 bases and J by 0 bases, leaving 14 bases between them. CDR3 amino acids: CASSIRQGGSSYNEQFF. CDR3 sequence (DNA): TGTGCCAGTAGTATACGGCAGGGGGGGAGCTCCTACAATGAGCAGTTCTTC. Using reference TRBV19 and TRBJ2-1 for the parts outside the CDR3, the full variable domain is DGGITQSPKYLFRKEGQNVTLSCEQNLNHDAMYWYRQDPGQGLRLIYYSQIVNDFQKGDIAEGYSVSREKKESFPLTVTSAQKNPTAFYLCASSIRQGGSSYNEQFFGPGTRLTVL.

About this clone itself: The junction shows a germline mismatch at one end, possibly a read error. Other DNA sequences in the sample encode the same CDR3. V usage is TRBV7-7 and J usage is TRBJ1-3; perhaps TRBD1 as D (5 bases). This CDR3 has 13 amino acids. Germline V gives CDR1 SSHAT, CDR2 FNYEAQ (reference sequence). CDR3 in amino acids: CASSLGQGHTIYF. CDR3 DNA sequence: TGTGCTAGCAGCTTAGGGCAGGGCCACACCATATATTTT.

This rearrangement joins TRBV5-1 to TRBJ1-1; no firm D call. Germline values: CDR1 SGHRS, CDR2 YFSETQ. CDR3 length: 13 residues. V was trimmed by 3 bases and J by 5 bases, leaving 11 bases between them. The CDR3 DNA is TGCGCCAGCAGCTCCCATGATCGTACTGAAGCTTTCTTT. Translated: CASSSHDRTEAFF.

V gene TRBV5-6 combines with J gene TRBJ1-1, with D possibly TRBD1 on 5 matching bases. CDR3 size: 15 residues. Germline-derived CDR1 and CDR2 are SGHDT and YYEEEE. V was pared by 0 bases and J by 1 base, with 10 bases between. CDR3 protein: CASSLVGQGNTEAFF. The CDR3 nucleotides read TGTGCCAGCAGCTTGGTGGGGCAGGGGAACACTGAAGCTTTCTTT.

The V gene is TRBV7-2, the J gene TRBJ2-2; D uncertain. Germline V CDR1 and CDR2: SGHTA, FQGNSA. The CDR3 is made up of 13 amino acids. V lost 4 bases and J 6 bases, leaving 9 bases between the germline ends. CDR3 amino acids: CASSSTGPGELFF. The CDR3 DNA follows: TGTGCCAGCAGCTCAACGGGCCCCGGGGAGCTGTTTTTT.

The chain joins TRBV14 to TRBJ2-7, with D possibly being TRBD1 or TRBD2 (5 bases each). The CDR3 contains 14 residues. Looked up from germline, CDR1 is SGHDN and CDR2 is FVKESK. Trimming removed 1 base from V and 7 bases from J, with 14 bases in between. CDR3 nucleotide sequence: TGTGCCAGCAGCCAAGTCTTTGGGGGTAGTGAGCAGTACTTC. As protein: CASSQVFGGSEQYF.

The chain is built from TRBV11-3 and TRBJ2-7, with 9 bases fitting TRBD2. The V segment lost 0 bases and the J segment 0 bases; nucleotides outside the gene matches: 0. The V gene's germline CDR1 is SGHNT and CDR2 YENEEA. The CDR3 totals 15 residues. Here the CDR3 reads CASSLEAGGSYEQYF. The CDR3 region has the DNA TGTGCCAGCAGCTTAGAAGCGGGGGGCTCCTACGAGCAGTACTTC.

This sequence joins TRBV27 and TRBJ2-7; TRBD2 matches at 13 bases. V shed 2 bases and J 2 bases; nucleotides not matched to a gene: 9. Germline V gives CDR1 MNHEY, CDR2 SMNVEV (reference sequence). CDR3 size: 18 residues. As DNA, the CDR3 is TGTGCCAGCAGTTTAATTGGGACTAGCGGGACTCCCCCCTACGAGCAGTACTTC. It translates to CASSLIGTSGTPPYEQYF.

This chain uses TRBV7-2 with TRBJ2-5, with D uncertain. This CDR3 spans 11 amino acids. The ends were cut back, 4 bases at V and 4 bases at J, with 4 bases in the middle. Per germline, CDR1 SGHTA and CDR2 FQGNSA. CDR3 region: CASSYLETQYF. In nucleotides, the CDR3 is TGTGCCAGCAGCTATTTAGAGACCCAGTACTTC.

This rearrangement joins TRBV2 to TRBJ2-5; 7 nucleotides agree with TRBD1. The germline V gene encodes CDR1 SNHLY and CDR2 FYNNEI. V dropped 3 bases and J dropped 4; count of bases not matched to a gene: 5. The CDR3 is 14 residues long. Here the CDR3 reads CASSEQGEGETQYF. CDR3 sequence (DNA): TGTGCCAGCAGTGAGCAGGGGGAAGGAGAGACCCAGTACTTC.

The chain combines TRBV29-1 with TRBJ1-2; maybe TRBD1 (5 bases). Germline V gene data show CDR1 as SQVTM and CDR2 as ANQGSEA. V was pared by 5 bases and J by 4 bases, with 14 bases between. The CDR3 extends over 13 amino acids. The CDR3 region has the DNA TGCAGCGTTTTTGGGGGTCTTAGCTATGGCTACACCTTC. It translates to CSVFGGLSYGYTF.

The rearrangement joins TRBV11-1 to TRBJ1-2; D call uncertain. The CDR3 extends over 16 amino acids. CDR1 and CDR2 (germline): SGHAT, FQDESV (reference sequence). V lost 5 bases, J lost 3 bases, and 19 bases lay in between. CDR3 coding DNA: TGTGCCAGCAGCAGCCGCCGTTCTGGACTTGACTATGGCTACACCTTC. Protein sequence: CASSSRRSGLDYGYTF. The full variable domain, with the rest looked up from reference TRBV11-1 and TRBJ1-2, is EAEVAQSPRYKITEKSQAVAFWCDPISGHATLYWYRQILGQGPELLVQFQDESVVDDSQLPKDRFSAERLKGVDSTLKIQPAELGDSAMYLCASSSRRSGLDYGYTFGSGTRLTVV.

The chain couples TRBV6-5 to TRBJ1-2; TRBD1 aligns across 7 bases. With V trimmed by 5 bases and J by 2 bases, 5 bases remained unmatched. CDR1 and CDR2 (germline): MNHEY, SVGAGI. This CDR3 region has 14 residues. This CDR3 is CASSRLGQNYGYTF. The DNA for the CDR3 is TGTGCCAGCAGTCGGTTGGGACAGAACTATGGCTACACCTTC.

The CDR3: CASSFYSQETQYF. The CDR3 DNA reads as TGTGCCAGCAGCTTTTACAGCCAAGAGACCCAGTACTTC. The rearrangement joins TRBV7-9 to TRBJ2-5; D uncertain. V was clipped by 3 bases and J by 1 base, with 6 bases between them. CDR1 and CDR2 (germline): SEHNR, FQNEAQ (reference sequence). CDR3 length equals 13 residues.